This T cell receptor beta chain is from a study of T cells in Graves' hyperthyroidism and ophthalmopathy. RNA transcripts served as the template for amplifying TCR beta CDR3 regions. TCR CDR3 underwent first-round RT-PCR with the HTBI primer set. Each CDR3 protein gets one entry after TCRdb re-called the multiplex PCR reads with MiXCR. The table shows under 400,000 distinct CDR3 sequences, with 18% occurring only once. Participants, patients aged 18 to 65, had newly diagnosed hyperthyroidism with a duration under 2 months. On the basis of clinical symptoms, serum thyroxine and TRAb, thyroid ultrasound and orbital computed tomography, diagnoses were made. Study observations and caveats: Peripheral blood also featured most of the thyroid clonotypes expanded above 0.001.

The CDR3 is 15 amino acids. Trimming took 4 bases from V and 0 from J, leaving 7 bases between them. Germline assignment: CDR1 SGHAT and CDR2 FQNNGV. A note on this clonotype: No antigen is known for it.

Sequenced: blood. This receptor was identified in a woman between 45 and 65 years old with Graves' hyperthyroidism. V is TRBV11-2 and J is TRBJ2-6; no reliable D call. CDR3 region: CASSSSISGANVLTF. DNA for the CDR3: TGTGCCAGCAGCTCCAGCATCTCTGGGGCCAACGTCCTGACTTTC.